Listed below are T cell receptor beta chains from one sample, sequenced in a study of T-cell memory formation after mild COVID-19. From the 5' RACE reads, TCRdb called clonotypes with MiXCR, one entry per CDR3 protein. The data hold around 300,000 distinct CDR3 sequences, with about a sixth observed a single time. The sample taken for sequencing was PBMCs or a T cell subset sorted from them (not recorded which). The receptors originated from a man younger than 35 who had mild COVID-19 (a few samples of this study predate the infection). Cell type and time point are not known. CDR3s include the opening cysteine and the closing phenylalanine or tryptophan. D genes are given only for firm matches. Rows give clone size only sometimes, using once, few, many, or a class for an expanded clone.

abundance: once
v_gene: TRBV18
d_gene: TRBD1
j_gene: TRBJ1-2
CDR3aa: CASSISGTGSLSGYTF
CDR3nt: TGTGCCAGCTCAATCTCCGGGACAGGGTCCCTATCCGGCTACACCTTC

abundance: -
v_gene: TRBV18
d_gene: -
j_gene: TRBJ2-2
CDR3aa: CASSPPSRNTGELFF
CDR3nt: TGTGCCAGCTCACCACCGTCAAGAAACACCGGGGAGCTGTTTTTT

abundance: once
v_gene: TRBV9
d_gene: TRBD1
j_gene: TRBJ2-2
CDR3aa: CASSSQGANTGELFF
CDR3nt: TGTGCCAGCAGTTCACAGGGGGCGAACACCGGGGAGCTGTTTTTT

abundance: -
v_gene: TRBV7-9
d_gene: TRBD1
j_gene: TRBJ2-5
CDR3aa: CASSPSGQGTGETQYF
CDR3nt: TGTGCCAGCAGCCCTTCGGGACAGGGGACTGGAGAGACCCAGTACTTC

abundance: few
v_gene: TRBV7-2
d_gene: -
j_gene: TRBJ2-5
CDR3aa: CASSPQRGASETQYF
CDR3nt: TGTGCCAGCAGCCCCCAGAGGGGCGCCTCGGAGACCCAGTACTTC

abundance: -
v_gene: TRBV9
d_gene: -
j_gene: TRBJ2-2
CDR3aa: CASSIRNTGELFF
CDR3nt: TGTGCCAGCAGCATCAGGAACACCGGGGAGCTGTTTTTT

abundance: -
v_gene: TRBV18
d_gene: -
j_gene: TRBJ2-1
CDR3aa: CASSPTLYNEQFF
CDR3nt: TGTGCCAGCTCACCAACCCTTTACAATGAGCAGTTCTTC

abundance: -
v_gene: TRBV4-3
d_gene: -
j_gene: TRBJ2-2
CDR3aa: CASSQSTGYTGELFF
CDR3nt: TGCGCCAGCAGCCAGTCCACAGGGTACACCGGGGAGCTGTTTTTT

abundance: -
v_gene: TRBV29-1
d_gene: -
j_gene: TRBJ2-6
CDR3aa: CSVVISGANVLTF
CDR3nt: TGCAGCGTTGTTATCTCTGGGGCCAACGTCCTGACTTTC

abundance: few
v_gene: TRBV20-1
d_gene: -
j_gene: TRBJ1-3
CDR3aa: CSARRQVSGNTIYF
CDR3nt: TGCAGTGCTAGGCGACAGGTCTCTGGAAACACCATATATTTT